The 17 T cell receptor beta chains below come from one sample, sequenced in a study of blood T cell repertoires in COVID-19. Profiled with immunoSEQ multiplex PCR; TCRdb holds only in-frame clones, not every one. The sample lists roughly 280,000 clones; 89% were seen once. The sequenced sample consisted of peripheral blood. These receptors were collected from a man aged 50-60 years with acute or convalescent COVID-19.

CDR3 sequence: CASAAPSTYEQYF. The CDR3 DNA follows: TGCGCCAGCGCCGCGCCTTCCACCTACGAGCAGTACTTC. This rearrangement joins TRBV10-1 to TRBJ2-7; D gene ambiguous. V was trimmed by 8 bases and J by 2 bases, leaving 13 bases between them. This CDR3 has 13 residues. CDR1 is WNHNN, CDR2 SYGVQD, per germline (reference sequence).

The chain joins TRBV3-1 (or the pseudogene TRBV3-2) to TRBJ1-2, with 7 bases lining up with TRBD1. Per germline, CDR1 LGHDT and CDR2 YNNKEL (reference sequence). V gave up 3 bases and J gave up 8 bases; unmatched junction bases: 6. This CDR3 contains 13 residues. In DNA form, the CDR3 reads TGTGCCAGCAGCCACACAGGGGCGGGCGGCTACACCTTC. It codes for CASSHTGAGGYTF.

This chain links TRBV5-5 with TRBJ1-6; tentatively, D is TRBD1 (6 bases). V was clipped by 0 bases and J by 7 bases, with 11 bases between them. CDR3 length equals 15 residues. Germline CDR1 is SGHKS and CDR2 is YYEKEE (reference sequence). The DNA for the CDR3 is TGTGCCAGCAGCTTGGGGGCAGGGACAAATTCACCCCTCCACTTT. This encodes CASSLGAGTNSPLHF.

Only one count was recorded for this clone. This rearrangement joins TRBV9 to TRBJ2-1; 8 nucleotides align to TRBD1. The germline V gene encodes CDR1 SGDLS and CDR2 YYNGEE. J was trimmed by 3 bases and V by 3 bases; bases with no gene match: 8. This CDR3 comprises 16 residues. CDR3 in amino acids: CASSGLTGEVYNEQFF. The CDR3, as DNA: TGTGCCAGCAGCGGGCTGACAGGGGAAGTCTACAATGAGCAGTTCTTC.

The rearrangement links TRBV9 to TRBJ2-2, with a tentative D call TRBD1 (5 bases). The V gene lost 4 bases and the J gene lost 4 bases, with 23 bases spanning the gap. The V gene's germline CDR1 is SGDLS and CDR2 YYNGEE. The CDR3 runs to 18 residues. CDR3: CASSSQVWAGRGTGELFF. The DNA for the CDR3 is TGTGCCAGCAGCTCTCAGGTATGGGCAGGGCGAGGCACCGGGGAGCTGTTTTTT.

The chain uses TRBV15 and TRBJ1-6; 8 bases agree with TRBD1. V lost 2 bases, J lost 9 bases, and 6 bases stayed unmatched. The CDR3 runs to 15 residues. Germline V gene data show CDR1 as LNHNV and CDR2 as YYDKDF (reference sequence). CDR3 region: CATSRLRGLSSPLHF. CDR3 nucleotides: TGTGCCACCAGCAGACTCAGGGGGCTTAGTTCACCCCTCCACTTT.

To note about this clone: The CDR3 does not close with the conserved phenylalanine or tryptophan, likely indicating a read error. No DNA is shown, since the ends of the CDR3 on it are uncertain; the CDR3 is the one TCRdb lists. The chain has TRBV21-1 and TRBJ1-1; the table gives TRBD1 as D, unverified against the DNA. TRBV21-1 is given as a pseudogene. Inclusive of both ends, the CDR3 amounts to 9 amino acids. The CDR3 sequence: CASRPTGRR.

The rearrangement links TRBV4-1 to TRBJ2-1; 7 nucleotides align to TRBD1. The ends lost 2 bases at V and 3 bases at J; junction bases unmatched: 10. Germline V gene sequence: CDR1 MGHRA, CDR2 YSYEKL. This CDR3 spans 17 amino acids. The CDR3 DNA follows: TGCGCCAGCAGCCAAAGTCAGGTACAGGGGTTCTACAATGAGCAGTTCTTC. Protein sequence: CASSQSQVQGFYNEQFF.

This chain uses TRBV7-3 with TRBJ2-2, with 9 bases matching TRBD2. Trimming at V came to 4 bases and at J to 0 bases, leaving 9 bases not matched to a gene. This CDR3 has 18 residues. Germline values: CDR1 SGHTA, CDR2 FQGTGA. As DNA, the CDR3 is TGTGCCAGCAGCTCCCTTGGTAGCGGGGGCGCGAACACCGGGGAGCTGTTTTTT. Protein: CASSSLGSGGANTGELFF. Combining the CDR3 with reference TRBV7-3 and TRBJ2-2 gives the whole variable domain GAGVSQTPSNKVTEKGKYVELRCDPISGHTALYWYRQSLGQGPEFLIYFQGTGAADDSGLPNDRFFAVRPEGSVSTLKIQRTERGDSAVYLCASSSLGSGGANTGELFFGEGSRLTVL.

The gene calls are TRBV19 and TRBJ2-1; 8 nucleotides match TRBD2. The CDR3 loop spans 15 amino acids. Germline CDR1 is LNHDA and CDR2 is SQIVND (reference sequence). The V gene end was trimmed by 5 bases and the J gene end by 3 bases; junction bases not matched to a gene: 6. CDR3 in amino acids: CASSPAGGVYNEQFF. As DNA, the CDR3 is TGTGCCAGTAGTCCAGCCGGGGGGGTCTACAATGAGCAGTTCTTC.

This chain connects TRBV9 to TRBJ1-3; D call uncertain. The CDR3 length is 15 residues. Trimming removed 2 bases at V and 0 bases at J, with 9 bases between. CDR1 SGDLS and CDR2 YYNGEE come from the germline V gene. The CDR3 coding sequence is TGTGCCAGCAGCGTCTTGGCAGGCTCTGGAAACACCATATATTTT. Translated, it gives CASSVLAGSGNTIYF.

The chain uses TRBV29-1 and TRBJ2-5, with a tentative D call TRBD2 (5 bases). V gave up 3 bases and J gave up 5 bases, with 13 bases separating them. The germline CDR1 and CDR2 sequences are SQVTM and ANQGSEA. This CDR3 has 13 residues. The CDR3 loop is CSVDEGIGETQYF. In nucleotides, the CDR3 is TGCAGCGTTGACGAGGGTATTGGGGAGACCCAGTACTTC. Using reference TRBV29-1 and TRBJ2-5 for the parts outside the CDR3, the full variable domain is SAVISQKPSRDICQRGTSLTIQCQVDSQVTMMFWYRQQPGQSLTLIATANQGSEATYESGFVIDKFPISRPNLTFSTLTVSNMSPEDSSIYLCSVDEGIGETQYFGPGTRLLVL.

The DNA of the CDR3 is TGTGCCAGCAGTGGACAGGTCCAAGAGACCCAGTACTTC. Its translation: CASSGQVQETQYF. The gene calls are TRBV6-6 and TRBJ2-5; 7 nucleotides match TRBD1. The CDR3 contains 13 residues. Germline V gene lookup returns CDR1 MNHNY and CDR2 SVGAGI (reference sequence). The trim removed 5 bases at V and 1 base at J, leaving 1 base unmatched.

The chain recombines TRBV5-1 with TRBJ1-4; TRBD1 might be the D (6 bases). V lost 4 bases, J lost 6 bases, and 10 bases lay in between. The CDR3 has 13 amino acids. Germline V gene lookup returns CDR1 SGHRS and CDR2 YFSETQ. The CDR3 region is CASSKGGYEKLFF. CDR3 DNA sequence: TGCGCCAGCAGCAAGGGGGGGTATGAAAAACTGTTTTTT.

J is TRBJ2-5 and V is TRBV11-2, with 8 bases aligning to TRBD1. The CDR3 runs 14 residues. The junction had 0 bases not matched to a gene; V was cut back by 1 base and J by 2 bases. Germline CDR1 and CDR2: SGHAT and FQNNGV. The CDR3 loop reads CASSLGQGQETQYF. DNA for the CDR3: TGTGCCAGCAGCTTAGGACAGGGGCAAGAGACCCAGTACTTC.

The V gene is TRBV11-2, the J gene TRBJ1-3; D call uncertain. The germline CDR1 and CDR2 sequences are SGHAT and FQNNGV. The CDR3 contains 17 residues. With 1 base removed from V and 4 bases from J, the gap between germline ends came to 17 bases. As DNA, the CDR3 is TGTGCCAGCAGCTTAGTGGGAGGCAAACCCATCGGAAACACCATATATTTT. It is translated as CASSLVGGKPIGNTIYF. Together with reference TRBV11-2 and TRBJ1-3, the CDR3 gives the full variable domain: EAGVAQSPRYKIIEKRQSVAFWCNPISGHATLYWYQQILGQGPKLLIQFQNNGVVDDSQLPKDRFSAERLKGVDSTLKIQPAKLEDSAVYLCASSLVGGKPIGNTIYFGEGSWLTVV.

V usage is TRBV30 and J usage is TRBJ2-3; 7 bases map to TRBD1. The V gene end was trimmed by 0 bases and the J gene end by 0 bases; junction bases not matched to a gene: 0. Germline values: CDR1 GTSNPN, CDR2 SVGIG (reference sequence). This CDR3 spans 14 amino acids. The CDR3 bases are TGTGCCTGGAGTGTGGGACAGAGCACAGATACGCAGTATTTT. Protein: CAWSVGQSTDTQYF.